This TCR beta chain was sequenced during a study of OX40 agonist ivuxolimab in advanced cancers. Study-wide points: Relative to CD4+ cells, CD8+ T cells on average had more expanded clones. CD4+ and CD8+ blood T cells expanded clonally by week 6 at 0.1 to 3.0 mg/kg.

The repertoire was sequenced with immunoSEQ multiplex PCR; TCRdb's copy has only in-frame clones and lacks some. This sample has over 45,000 clones, with 80% found just once. The investigators sampled blood at baseline, at cycle 4 day 1, and at cycle 7 day 1. The junction had 6 bases not matched to a gene; V was cut back by 3 bases and J by 9 bases. The germline V gene encodes CDR1 GTSNPN and CDR2 SVGIG (reference sequence). The CDR3 runs to 14 residues. A word on this clone: Its antigen is still unknown.

The chain has TRBV30 and TRBJ1-6; TRBD1 matches at 9 bases. The sample here was CD4+ or CD8+ T cells sorted from blood, taken in a trial of the OX40 agonist ivuxolimab. This TCR was recovered from an adult with an advanced solid tumor such as melanoma, head and neck, liver or kidney cancer. The CDR3 region is CAWSAGQGSSPLHF. The CDR3 DNA reads TGTGCCTGGAGCGCGGGACAGGGTAGTTCACCCCTCCACTTT.